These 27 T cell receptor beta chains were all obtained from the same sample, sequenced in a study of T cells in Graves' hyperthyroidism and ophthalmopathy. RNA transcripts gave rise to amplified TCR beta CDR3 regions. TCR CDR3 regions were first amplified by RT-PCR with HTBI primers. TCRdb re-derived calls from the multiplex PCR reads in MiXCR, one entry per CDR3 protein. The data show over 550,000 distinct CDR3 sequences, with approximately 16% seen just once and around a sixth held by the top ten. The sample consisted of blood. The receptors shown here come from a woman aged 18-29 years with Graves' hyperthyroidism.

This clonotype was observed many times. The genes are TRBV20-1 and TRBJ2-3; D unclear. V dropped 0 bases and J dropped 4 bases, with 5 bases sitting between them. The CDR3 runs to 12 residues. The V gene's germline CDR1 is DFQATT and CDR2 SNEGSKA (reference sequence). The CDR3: CSARDLSDTQYF. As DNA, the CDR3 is TGCAGTGCTAGAGATCTCTCAGATACGCAGTATTTT.

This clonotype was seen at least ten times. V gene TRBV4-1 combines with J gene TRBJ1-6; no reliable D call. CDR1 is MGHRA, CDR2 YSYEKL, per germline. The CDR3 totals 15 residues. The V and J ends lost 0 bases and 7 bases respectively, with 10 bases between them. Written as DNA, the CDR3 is TGCGCCAGCAGCCAAGATGTGCGGCAGAATTCACCCCTCCACTTT. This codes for CASSQDVRQNSPLHF.

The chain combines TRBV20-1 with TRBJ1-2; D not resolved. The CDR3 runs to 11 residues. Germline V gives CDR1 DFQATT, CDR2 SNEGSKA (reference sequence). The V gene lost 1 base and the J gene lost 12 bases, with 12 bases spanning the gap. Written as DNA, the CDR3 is TGCAGTGCTAGAGTCGGGAACAGAAACACCTTC. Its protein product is CSARVGNRNTF.

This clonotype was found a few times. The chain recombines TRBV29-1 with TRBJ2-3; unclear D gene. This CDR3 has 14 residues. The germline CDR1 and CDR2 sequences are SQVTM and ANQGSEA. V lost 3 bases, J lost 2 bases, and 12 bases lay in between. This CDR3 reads CSVDSYTFTDTQYF. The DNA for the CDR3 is TGCAGCGTTGACTCCTACACTTTCACAGATACGCAGTATTTT.

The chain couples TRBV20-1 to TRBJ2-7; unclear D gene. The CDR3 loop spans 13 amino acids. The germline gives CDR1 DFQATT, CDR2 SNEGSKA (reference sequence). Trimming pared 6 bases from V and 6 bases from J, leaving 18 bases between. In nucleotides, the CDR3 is TGCAGTGCAAATGAACCCCCCCTACGCGAGCAGTACTTC. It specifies CSANEPPLREQYF.

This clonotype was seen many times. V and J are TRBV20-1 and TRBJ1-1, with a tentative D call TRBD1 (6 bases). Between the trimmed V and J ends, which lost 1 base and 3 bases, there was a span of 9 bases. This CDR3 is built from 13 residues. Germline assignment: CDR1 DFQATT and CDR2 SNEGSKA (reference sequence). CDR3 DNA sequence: TGCAGTGCTAGAGGGGGGCTCTACACTGAAGCTTTCTTT. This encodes CSARGGLYTEAFF.

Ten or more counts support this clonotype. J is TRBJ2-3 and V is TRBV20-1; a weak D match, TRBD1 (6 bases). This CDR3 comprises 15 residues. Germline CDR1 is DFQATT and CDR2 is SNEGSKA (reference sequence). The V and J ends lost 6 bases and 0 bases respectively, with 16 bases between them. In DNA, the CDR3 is TGCAGTGCACGGACAGTCCGAACTAGCACAGATACGCAGTATTTT. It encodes CSARTVRTSTDTQYF.

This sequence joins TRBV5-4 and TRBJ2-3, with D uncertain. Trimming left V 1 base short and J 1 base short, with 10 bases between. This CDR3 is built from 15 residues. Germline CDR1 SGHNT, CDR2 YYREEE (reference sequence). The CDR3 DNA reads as TGTGCCAGCAGCTTGCAACTACCGGGCACAGATACGCAGTATTTT. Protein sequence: CASSLQLPGTDTQYF.

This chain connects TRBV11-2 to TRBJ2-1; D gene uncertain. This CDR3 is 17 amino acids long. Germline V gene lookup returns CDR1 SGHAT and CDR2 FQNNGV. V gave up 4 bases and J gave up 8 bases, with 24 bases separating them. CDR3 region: CASSSLSDLIRAHEQFF. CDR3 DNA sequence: TGTGCCAGCAGCTCATTATCGGACCTGATAAGGGCCCATGAGCAGTTCTTC.

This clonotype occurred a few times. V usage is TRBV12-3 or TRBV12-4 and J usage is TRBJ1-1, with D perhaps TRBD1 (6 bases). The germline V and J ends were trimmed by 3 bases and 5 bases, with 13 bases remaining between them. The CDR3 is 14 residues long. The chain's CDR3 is CASSFSGAGTEAFF. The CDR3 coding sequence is TGTGCCAGCAGTTTTTCAGGGGCGGGAACTGAAGCTTTCTTT.

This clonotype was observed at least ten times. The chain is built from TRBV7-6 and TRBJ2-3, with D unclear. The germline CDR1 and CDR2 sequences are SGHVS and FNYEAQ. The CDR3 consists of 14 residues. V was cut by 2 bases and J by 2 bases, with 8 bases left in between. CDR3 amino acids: CASSLYTYTDTQYF. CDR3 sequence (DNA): TGTGCCAGCAGCTTATACACCTACACAGATACGCAGTATTTT.

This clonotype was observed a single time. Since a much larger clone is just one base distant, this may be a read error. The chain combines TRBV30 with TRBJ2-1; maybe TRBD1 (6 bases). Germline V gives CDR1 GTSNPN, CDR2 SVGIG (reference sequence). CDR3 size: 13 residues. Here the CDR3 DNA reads TGTGCCTGGAGTGTACAGACAGGCGATGAGCAGCTCTTC. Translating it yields CAWSVQTGDEQLF.

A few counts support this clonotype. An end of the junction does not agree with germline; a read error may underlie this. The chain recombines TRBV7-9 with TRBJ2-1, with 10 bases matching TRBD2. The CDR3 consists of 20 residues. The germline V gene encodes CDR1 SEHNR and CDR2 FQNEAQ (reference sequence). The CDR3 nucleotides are TGTGCCAGCAGCACCCCTTCCAGGGCTAGCGGGAGCAGCTCCTACAATGAGCAGTCCTTC. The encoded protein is CASSTPSRASGSSSYNEQSF.

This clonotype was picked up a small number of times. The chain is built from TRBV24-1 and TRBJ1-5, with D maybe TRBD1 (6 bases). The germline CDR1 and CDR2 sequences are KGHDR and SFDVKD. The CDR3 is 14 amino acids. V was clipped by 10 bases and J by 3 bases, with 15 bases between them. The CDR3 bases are TGTGCCACAGGAACAGACAGGAACAATCAGCCCCAGCATTTT. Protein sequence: CATGTDRNNQPQHF.

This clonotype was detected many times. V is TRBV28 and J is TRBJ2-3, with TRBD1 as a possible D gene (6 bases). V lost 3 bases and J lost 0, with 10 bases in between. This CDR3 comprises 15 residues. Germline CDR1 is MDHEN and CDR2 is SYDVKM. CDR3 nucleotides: TGTGCCAGCAGTTTTCACAGGGCTAGCACAGATACGCAGTATTTT. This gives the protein CASSFHRASTDTQYF. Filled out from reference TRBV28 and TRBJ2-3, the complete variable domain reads DVKVTQSSRYLVKRTGEKVFLECVQDMDHENMFWYRQDPGLGLRLIYFSYDVKMKEKGDIPEGYSVSREKKERFSLILESASTNQTSMYLCASSFHRASTDTQYFGPGTRLTVL.

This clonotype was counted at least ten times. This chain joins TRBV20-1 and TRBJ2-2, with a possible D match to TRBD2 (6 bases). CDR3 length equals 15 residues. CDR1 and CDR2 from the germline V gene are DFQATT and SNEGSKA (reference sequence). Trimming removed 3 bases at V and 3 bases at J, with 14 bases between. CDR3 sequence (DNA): TGCAGTGCTAGTGCGTGGGAGGTTGACACCGGGGAGCTGTTTTTT. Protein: CSASAWEVDTGELFF.

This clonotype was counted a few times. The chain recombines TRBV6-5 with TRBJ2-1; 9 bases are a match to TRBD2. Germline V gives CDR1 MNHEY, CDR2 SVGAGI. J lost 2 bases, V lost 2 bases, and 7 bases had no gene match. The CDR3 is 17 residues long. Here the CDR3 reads CASSYRAGGLTYNEQFF. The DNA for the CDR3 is TGTGCCAGCAGTTACCGTGCGGGGGGGCTAACCTACAATGAGCAGTTCTTC.

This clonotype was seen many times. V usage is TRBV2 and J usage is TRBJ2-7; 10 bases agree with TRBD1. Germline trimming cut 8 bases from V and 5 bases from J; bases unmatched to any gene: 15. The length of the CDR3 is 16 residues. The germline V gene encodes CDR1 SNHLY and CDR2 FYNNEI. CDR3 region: CASLDSYDRGHDEQYF. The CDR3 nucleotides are TGTGCCAGCCTTGACTCGTACGACAGGGGGCACGACGAGCAGTACTTC. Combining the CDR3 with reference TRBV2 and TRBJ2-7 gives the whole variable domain EPEVTQTPSHQVTQMGQEVILRCVPISNHLYFYWYRQILGQKVEFLVSFYNNEISEKSEIFDDQFSVERPDGSNFTLKIRSTKLEDSAMYFCASLDSYDRGHDEQYFGPGTRLTVT.

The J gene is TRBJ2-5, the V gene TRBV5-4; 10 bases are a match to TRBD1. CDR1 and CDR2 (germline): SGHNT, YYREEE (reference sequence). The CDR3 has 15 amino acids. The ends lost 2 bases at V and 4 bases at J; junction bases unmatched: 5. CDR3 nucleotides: TGTGCCAGCAGCTTTGGGGACAGGGGCCGAGAGACCCAGTACTTC. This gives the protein CASSFGDRGRETQYF.

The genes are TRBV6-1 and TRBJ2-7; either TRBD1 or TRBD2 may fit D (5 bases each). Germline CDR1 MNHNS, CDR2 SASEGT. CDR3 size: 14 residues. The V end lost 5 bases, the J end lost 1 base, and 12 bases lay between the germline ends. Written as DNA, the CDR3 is TGTGCCAGCAGTCAAAGGGACGGATCCTACGAGCAGTACTTC. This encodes CASSQRDGSYEQYF.

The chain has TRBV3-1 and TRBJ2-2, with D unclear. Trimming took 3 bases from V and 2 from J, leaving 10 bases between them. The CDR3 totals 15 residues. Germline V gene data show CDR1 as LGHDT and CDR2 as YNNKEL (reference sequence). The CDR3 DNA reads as TGTGCCAGCAGCCAGAGAAACTTAAACACCGGGGAGCTGTTTTTT. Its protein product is CASSQRNLNTGELFF.

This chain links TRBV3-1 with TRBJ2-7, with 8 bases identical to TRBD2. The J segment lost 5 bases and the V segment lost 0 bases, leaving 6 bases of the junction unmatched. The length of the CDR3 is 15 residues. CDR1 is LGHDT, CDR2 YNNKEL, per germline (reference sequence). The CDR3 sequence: CASSQENPGGDEQYF. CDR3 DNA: TGTGCCAGCAGCCAAGAGAACCCGGGAGGGGACGAGCAGTACTTC.

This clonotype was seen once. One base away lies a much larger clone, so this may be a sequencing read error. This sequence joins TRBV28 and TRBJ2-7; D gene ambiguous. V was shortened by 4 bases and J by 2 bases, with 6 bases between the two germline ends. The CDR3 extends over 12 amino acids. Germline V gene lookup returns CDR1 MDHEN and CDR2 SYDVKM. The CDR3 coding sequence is TGTGCCAGCAGTTGGGAAACCTACGAGCAGTACTTC. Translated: CASSWETYEQYF.

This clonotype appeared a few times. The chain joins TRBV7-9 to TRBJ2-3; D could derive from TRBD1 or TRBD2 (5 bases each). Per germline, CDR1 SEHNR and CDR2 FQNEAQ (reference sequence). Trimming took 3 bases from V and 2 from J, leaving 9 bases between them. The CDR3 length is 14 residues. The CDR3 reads CASSLGVDTDTQYF. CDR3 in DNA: TGTGCCAGCAGCTTGGGGGTGGACACAGATACGCAGTATTTT.

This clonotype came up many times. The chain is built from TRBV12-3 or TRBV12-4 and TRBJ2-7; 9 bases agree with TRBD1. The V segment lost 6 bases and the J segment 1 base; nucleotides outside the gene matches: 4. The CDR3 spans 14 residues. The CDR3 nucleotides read TGTGCCAGCAGCTACGGGACAGGGTCCTACGAGCAGTACTTC. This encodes CASSYGTGSYEQYF.

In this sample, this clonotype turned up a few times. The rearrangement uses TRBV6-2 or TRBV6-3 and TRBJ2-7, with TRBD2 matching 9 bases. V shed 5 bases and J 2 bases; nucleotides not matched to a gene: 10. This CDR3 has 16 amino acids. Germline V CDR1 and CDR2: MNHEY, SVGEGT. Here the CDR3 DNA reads TGTGCCAGCAGTCCCCCTTTACGCGGGAGGGCCTACGAGCAGTACTTC. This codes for CASSPPLRGRAYEQYF.

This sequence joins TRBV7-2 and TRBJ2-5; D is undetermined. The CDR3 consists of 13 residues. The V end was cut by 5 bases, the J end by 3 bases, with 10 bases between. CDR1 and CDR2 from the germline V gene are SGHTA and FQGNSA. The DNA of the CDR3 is TGTGCCAGCAGCCCCTGGCAGAAAGAGACCCAGTACTTC. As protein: CASSPWQKETQYF.